Presented here are 26 T cell receptor beta chains from one specimen sequenced in a study of cytomegalovirus exposure and HLA in healthy donors. TCRdb's copy holds only in-frame clones and misses some; the assay was immunoSEQ multiplex PCR. Of about 130,000 clones listed, about 80% are singletons. Sequenced input: PBMCs. These receptors were obtained from a man aged 25-45 years in good health and CMV-seropositive.

The V call is TRBV4-1, the J call TRBJ2-1, with 13 bases that match TRBD2. Germline-derived CDR1 and CDR2 are MGHRA and YSYEKL. This CDR3 spans 17 amino acids. The ends lost 0 bases at V and 5 bases at J; junction bases unmatched: 4. The CDR3: CASSQERGLAGDNEQFF. In DNA form, the CDR3 reads TGCGCCAGCAGCCAAGAGCGAGGACTAGCGGGGGACAATGAGCAGTTCTTC.

The V gene is TRBV5-4, the J gene TRBJ2-7; the D is unclear. The germline V gene encodes CDR1 SGHNT and CDR2 YYREEE (reference sequence). Trimming removed 0 bases from V and 7 bases from J, with 8 bases in between. CDR3 length: 12 residues. The CDR3 region has the DNA TGTGCCAGCAGCTTGGCCTACAGAGAGCAGTACTTC. Translating it yields CASSLAYREQYF.

This sequence joins TRBV30 and TRBJ2-3, with D maybe TRBD2 (7 bases). The CDR3 is made up of 14 amino acids. V lost 5 bases and J 3 bases, leaving 15 bases between the germline ends. Germline V gene data show CDR1 as GTSNPN and CDR2 as SVGIG (reference sequence). CDR3 DNA: TGTGCCTGGTCTAACAGGGAGGGGACAGATACGCAGTATTTT. Translating gives CAWSNREGTDTQYF.

This clone was recorded a few times. The chain has TRBV30 and TRBJ1-2; no reliable D call. The CDR3 has 13 residues. V dropped 3 bases and J dropped 3 bases, with 11 bases sitting between them. CDR1 GTSNPN and CDR2 SVGIG come from the germline V gene (reference sequence). The CDR3 sequence: CAWSPRVDYGYTF. CDR3 sequence (DNA): TGTGCCTGGAGCCCTCGGGTCGACTATGGCTACACCTTC.

This clone was seen only a few times. The chain is built from TRBV18 and TRBJ2-7, with 10 bases fitting TRBD1. V was clipped by 3 bases and J by 4 bases; unmatched bases: 6. The CDR3 has 15 amino acids. CDR1 and CDR2 (germline): KGHSH, LQKENI. The CDR3 reads CASSPGGDRGYEQYF. In DNA, the CDR3 is TGTGCCAGCTCACCTGGGGGGGACAGGGGATACGAGCAGTACTTC.

Only one count was recorded for this clone. The V call is TRBV21-1, the J call TRBJ1-3; TRBD1, the table's D call, was not compared with the DNA. TRBV21-1 is a known pseudogene. This CDR3 has 13 residues. The CDR3 spells CASTTDSGNTIYF. The CDR3 region has the DNA TGTGCCAGCACCACAGATTCTGGAAACACCATATATTTT.

The chain uses TRBV4-1 and TRBJ1-5, with TRBD1 matching 8 bases. Germline CDR1 reads MGHRA; CDR2 reads YSYEKL. V shed 3 bases and J 6 bases; nucleotides not matched to a gene: 10. The CDR3 has 16 amino acids. As DNA, the CDR3 is TGCGCCAGCAGCCATATCATCAGGGGGCGGGCTCAGCCCCAGCATTTT. Protein product: CASSHIIRGRAQPQHF.

This clone was seen more than once but under ten times. The V call is TRBV27, the J call TRBJ2-1, with TRBD2 matching over 7 bases. CDR1 and CDR2 (germline): MNHEY, SMNVEV (reference sequence). The CDR3 consists of 13 residues. J was trimmed by 9 bases and V by 7 bases; bases with no gene match: 9. For the CDR3, the DNA is TGTGCCAGCAAATCAGGACTAGTTGGTGAGCAGTTCTTC. Translating it yields CASKSGLVGEQFF.

The sample holds many counts of this clone. The chain is built from TRBV5-1 and TRBJ1-3; D is perhaps TRBD1 (5 bases). This CDR3 comprises 14 residues. Germline CDR1 SGHRS, CDR2 YFSETQ. V lost 3 bases to trimming and J lost 1 base, with 8 bases between them. CDR3 amino acids: CASSSRGSGNTIYF. The CDR3 nucleotides are TGCGCCAGCAGCTCCCGGGGGTCTGGAAACACCATATATTTT.

Concerning this clone itself: The junction does not match germline at one end; this may be a read error. The rearrangement links TRBV6-6 to TRBJ1-1, with TRBD1 matching 7 bases. The CDR3 runs 14 residues. The germline CDR1 and CDR2 sequences are MNHNY and SVGAGI (reference sequence). The CDR3 DNA reads TGTGCCAGCAGTTTTGGACAGGCGACGACTGGAGCTTTCTTT. It encodes CASSFGQATTGAFF.

V gene TRBV6-5 combines with J gene TRBJ2-7; 11 nucleotides align to TRBD1. The CDR3 totals 15 residues. V shed 0 bases, J shed 8 bases, and the junction held 6 bases outside the gene matches. Germline CDR1 is MNHEY and CDR2 is SVGAGI. The CDR3 DNA sequence: TGTGCCAGCAGTTACTCCGGGACAGGGGGATTCCAGCAGTACTTC. Translating it yields CASSYSGTGGFQQYF.

CDR3 sequence reads: CASSLVVAGGSYNEQFF. The CDR3 nucleotides are TGTGCCAGCAGCTTAGTAGTAGCGGGAGGGTCGTACAATGAGCAGTTCTTC. This chain uses TRBV11-2 with TRBJ2-1; 11 bases match TRBD2. The ends lost 1 base at V and 4 bases at J; junction bases unmatched: 6. Per germline, CDR1 SGHAT and CDR2 FQNNGV. This CDR3 spans 17 amino acids.

The chain recombines TRBV15 with TRBJ2-7; D perhaps matches TRBD1 (6 bases). The germline gives CDR1 LNHNV, CDR2 YYDKDF (reference sequence). V gave up 0 bases and J gave up 3 bases, with 15 bases separating them. CDR3 length equals 16 residues. The chain's CDR3 is CATSRDKGVGIYEQYF. CDR3 nucleotide sequence: TGTGCCACCAGCAGAGATAAGGGGGTGGGGATCTACGAGCAGTACTTC.

This sequence joins TRBV9 and TRBJ1-1, with D unclear. Trimming took off 4 bases at V and 1 base at J, with 17 bases between the two ends. This CDR3 has 16 residues. Germline-derived CDR1 and CDR2 are SGDLS and YYNGEE. The CDR3 nucleotides read TGTGCCAGCAGCCCACAGACATCGATGAGGAACACTGAAGCTTTCTTT. Its translation: CASSPQTSMRNTEAFF.

This chain connects TRBV7-8 to TRBJ2-1, with D possibly TRBD2 on 6 matching bases. Germline V gives CDR1 SGHVS, CDR2 FQNEAQ. The V end was cut by 7 bases, the J end by 4 bases, with 26 bases between. This CDR3 has 18 residues. This chain's CDR3 is CASTPGRSGETLYNEQFF. CDR3 coding DNA: TGTGCCAGCACCCCTGGGAGGTCTGGAGAAACTTTATACAATGAGCAGTTCTTC.

This clone has just one count. The V gene is TRBV5-1, the J gene TRBJ2-1, with a weak D call TRBD1 (6 bases). This CDR3 region has 16 residues. Per germline, CDR1 SGHRS and CDR2 YFSETQ. With 0 bases removed from V and 4 bases from J, the gap between germline ends came to 14 bases. In nucleotides, the CDR3 is TGCGCCAGCAGCTTGGTTGCAGGGGTAGGGTACAATGAGCAGTTCTTC. Protein sequence: CASSLVAGVGYNEQFF.

The chain has TRBV7-2 and TRBJ2-1; 10 nucleotides match TRBD2. The CDR3 sequence is 14 residues long. In germline, CDR1 is SGHTA, CDR2 FQGNSA. The trim removed 3 bases at V and 6 bases at J, leaving 2 bases unmatched. DNA for the CDR3: TGTGCCAGCAGCTTTAGCGGGAGGTCCAATGAGCAGTTCTTC. It translates to CASSFSGRSNEQFF.

The gene calls are TRBV6-5 and TRBJ2-7; 10 bases map to TRBD1. Germline values: CDR1 MNHEY, CDR2 SVGAGI. Losses at the gene ends were 11 bases for V and 7 bases for J; bases not matched to a gene: 5. This CDR3 contains 11 residues. CDR3 sequence reads: CAGTGVLEQYF. The CDR3 bases are TGTGCCGGGACAGGGGTCTTAGAGCAGTACTTC.

V is TRBV19 and J is TRBJ1-4, with 9 bases identical to TRBD1. CDR1 is LNHDA and CDR2 is SQIVND in the germline V gene (reference sequence). The CDR3 has 15 amino acids. The V gene end was trimmed by 5 bases and the J gene end by 7 bases; junction bases not matched to a gene: 8. CDR3 amino acids: CASSLLTGGGEKLFF. Written as DNA, the CDR3 is TGTGCCAGTAGTCTCCTGACAGGGGGAGGTGAAAAACTGTTTTTT.

This sequence joins TRBV11-3 and TRBJ2-1; 10 bases agree with TRBD2. J was trimmed by 1 base and V by 4 bases; bases with no gene match: 4. This CDR3 is 16 amino acids long. Germline CDR1 reads SGHNT; CDR2 reads YENEEA. The CDR3 sequence: CASSSGAGGSYNEQFF. The CDR3 coding sequence is TGTGCCAGCAGCTCCGGAGCGGGAGGGTCCTACAATGAGCAGTTCTTC.

The chain couples TRBV9 to TRBJ1-2; 7 bases line up with TRBD1. The junction had 9 bases not matched to a gene; V was cut back by 4 bases and J by 3 bases. Germline V lookup: CDR1 SGDLS, CDR2 YYNGEE. CDR3 length: 15 amino acids. CDR3 amino acids: CASSPRQGADYGYTF. As DNA, the CDR3 is TGTGCCAGCAGCCCCCGACAGGGAGCAGACTATGGCTACACCTTC.

The rearrangement links TRBV9 to TRBJ2-3; maybe TRBD2 (6 bases). The ends were cut back, 0 bases at V and 1 base at J, with 9 bases in the middle. CDR1 is SGDLS, CDR2 YYNGEE, per germline. The CDR3 covers 15 residues. The CDR3 here is CASSVVPGGTDTQYF. In DNA, the CDR3 is TGTGCCAGCAGCGTAGTCCCGGGGGGCACAGATACGCAGTATTTT.

The CDR3 protein is CASSLGSDEQYF. CDR3 nucleotides: TGCGCCAGCAGCTTGGGGAGTGACGAGCAGTACTTC. The chain links TRBV5-1 to TRBJ2-7; unclear D gene. V lost 0 bases and J 5 bases, leaving 6 bases between the germline ends. CDR3 length: 12 amino acids. The V gene's germline CDR1 is SGHRS and CDR2 YFSETQ.

The V call is TRBV11-1, the J call TRBJ2-7, with a tentative D call TRBD1 (5 bases). Trimming shortened V by 1 base and J by 3 bases, and 10 bases separated the two germline ends. Germline CDR1 reads SGHAT; CDR2 reads FQDESV (reference sequence). This CDR3 is built from 14 residues. In DNA, the CDR3 is TGTGCCAGCAGCTTAGATTTGCAGGGCTACGAGCAGTACTTC. It codes for CASSLDLQGYEQYF.

The J gene is TRBJ1-3, the V gene TRBV6-5; TRBD1 is a possible D gene (5 bases). The CDR3 covers 11 residues. V was clipped by 6 bases and J by 15 bases, with 15 bases between them. CDR1 MNHEY and CDR2 SVGAGI come from the germline V gene. In nucleotides, the CDR3 is TGTGCCAGCAGAGGAGGGGCGGCAGAATATTTT. This encodes CASRGGAAEYF.

This chain links TRBV7-3 with TRBJ1-1; unclear D gene. V lost 2 bases to trimming and J lost 8 bases, with 15 bases between them. From germline, CDR1 is SGHTA and CDR2 FQGTGA. This CDR3 is built from 14 residues. The CDR3 region is CASSLSAGVGEAFF. CDR3 nucleotide sequence: TGTGCCAGCAGCTTATCGGCCGGGGTTGGGGAAGCTTTCTTT.